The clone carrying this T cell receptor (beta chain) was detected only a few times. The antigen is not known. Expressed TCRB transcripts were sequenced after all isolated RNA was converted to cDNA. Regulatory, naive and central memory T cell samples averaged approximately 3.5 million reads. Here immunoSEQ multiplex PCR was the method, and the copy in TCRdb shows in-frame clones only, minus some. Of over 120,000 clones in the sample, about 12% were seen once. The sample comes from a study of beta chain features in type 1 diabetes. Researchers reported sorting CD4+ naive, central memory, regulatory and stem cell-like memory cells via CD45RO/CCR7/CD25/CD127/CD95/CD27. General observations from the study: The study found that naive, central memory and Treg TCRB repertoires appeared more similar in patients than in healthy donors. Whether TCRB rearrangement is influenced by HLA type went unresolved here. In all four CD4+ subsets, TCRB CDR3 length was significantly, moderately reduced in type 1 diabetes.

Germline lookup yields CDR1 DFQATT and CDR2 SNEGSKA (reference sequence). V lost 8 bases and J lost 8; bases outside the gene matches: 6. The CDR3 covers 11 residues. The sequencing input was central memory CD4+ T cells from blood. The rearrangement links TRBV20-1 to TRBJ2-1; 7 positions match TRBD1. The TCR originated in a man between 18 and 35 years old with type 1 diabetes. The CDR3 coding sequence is TGCAGTACAGGGGTACGGGATGAGCAGTTCTTC. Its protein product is CSTGVRDEQFF.